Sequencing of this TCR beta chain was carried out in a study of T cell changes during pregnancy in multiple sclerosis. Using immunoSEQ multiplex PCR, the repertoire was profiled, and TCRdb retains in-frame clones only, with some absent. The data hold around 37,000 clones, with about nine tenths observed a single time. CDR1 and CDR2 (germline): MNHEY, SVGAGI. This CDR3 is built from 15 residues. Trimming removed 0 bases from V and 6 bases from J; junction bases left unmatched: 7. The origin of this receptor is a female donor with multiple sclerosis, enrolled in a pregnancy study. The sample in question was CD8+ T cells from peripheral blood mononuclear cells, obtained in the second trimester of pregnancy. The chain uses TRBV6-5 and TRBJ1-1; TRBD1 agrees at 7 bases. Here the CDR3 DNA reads TGTGCCAGCAGTTACTCACGACAGGGTGAAGCTGAAGCTTTCTTT. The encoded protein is CASSYSRQGEAEAFF.